The T cell receptor (beta chain) under discussion was sequenced for a study of shared clonotypes between healthy human individuals. Overall study context: Sampling drew on donors who were a couple of women and three men aged 18 to 49.

Genomic DNA for unsorted samples was obtained from about 88 million PBMCs. V trimming: 4 bases; J trimming: 7 bases; junction bases outside the gene matches: 8. CDR1 and CDR2 (germline): SGDLS, YYNGEE. The CDR3 is made up of 15 amino acids. On ten immunoSEQ deep assay plates, unsorted PBMC DNA was sequenced. Sequencing was performed with immunoSEQ multiplex PCR; in TCRdb, only in-frame clones are kept and a portion is missing. Among fewer than 650,000 clones listed, around 76% were seen once. The clonotype comes from a woman in her thirties or forties in good health. Some clones in this sample may be carry-over from other donors' samples. The chain joins TRBV9 to TRBJ2-2; 9 bases line up with TRBD1. Sequencing was carried out using PBMCs. The CDR3 here is CASSLRTGEGGELFF. DNA of the CDR3: TGTGCCAGCAGCCTCCGGACAGGGGAAGGCGGGGAGCTGTTTTTT. The variable domain in full, with the rest retrieved from reference TRBV9 and TRBJ2-2, is DSGVTQTPKHLITATGQRVTLRCSPRSGDLSVYWYQQSLDQGLQFLIQYYNGEERAKGNILERFSAQQFPDLHSELNLSSLELGDSALYFCASSLRTGEGGELFFGEGSRLTVL.